These T cell receptor beta chains were read from a single sample in a study of T cell repertoires in cytomegalovirus infection. These receptors lack a known antigen. Each CDR3 protein is one row after TCRdb ran MiXCR on the reads. The table shows about 310,000 distinct CDR3 sequences, with roughly 25% occurring only once. The specimen was cultured PBMCs, collected from culture after CMV antigen stimulation. Receptor source: a human donor in good health (CMV status not recorded). Some clones in this sample may be carry-over from other donors' samples. Both conserved end residues are part of each CDR3. Fields, in order: J gene, CDR3 length, V gene, clone size, D gene, CDR3 DNA, CDR3 protein. D genes are given only for firm matches. Clone size is given for some rows only: seen once, a few or many times, or a class if the clone is expanded.

TRBJ1-1,14,TRBV7-6,NA,NA,TGTGCCAGCGCCCGGCCGTCAGGGAACACTGAAGCTTTCTTT,CASARPSGNTEAFF
TRBJ2-7,11,TRBV10-3,NA,NA,TGTGCCATCAGTGATATCGACGAGCAGTACTTC,CAISDIDEQYF
TRBJ1-2,15,TRBV19,NA,TRBD1,TGTGCCAGTAGTATCCGGTCAGGGGGCAGAGGTGGCTACACCTTC,CASSIRSGGRGGYTF
TRBJ1-5,12,TRBV29-1,NA,NA,TGCAGCGTGGGGGCAGATAATCAGCCCCAGCATTTT,CSVGADNQPQHF
TRBJ2-7,15,TRBV19,NA,NA,TGTGCCAGTAGTATACGACGGGGAGGATCCTACGAGCAGTACTTC,CASSIRRGGSYEQYF
TRBJ1-1,15,TRBV19,few,TRBD1,TGTGCCAGTAGACCACTCCGGGACAGACACACTGAAGCTTTCTTT,CASRPLRDRHTEAFF
TRBJ2-7,11,TRBV7-9,few,NA,TGTGCCAGCAGCTCCCCGGTCGAGCAGTACTTC,CASSSPVEQYF
TRBJ2-3,14,TRBV12-3/TRBV12-4,NA,NA,TGTGCCAGCAGGATGGACGCCGGGGCAGATACGCAGTATTTT,CASRMDAGADTQYF
TRBJ2-7,14,TRBV20-1,NA,NA,TGCAGTGCTAGAGATGGAGGGGGGGCCTACGAGCAGTACTTC,CSARDGGGAYEQYF
TRBJ2-3,17,TRBV7-2,many,TRBD2,TGTGCCAGCAGCCCGCTCACTAGCGGGATGGGGGCAGATACGCAGTATTTT,CASSPLTSGMGADTQYF
TRBJ2-1,17,TRBV7-8,many,TRBD2,TGTGCCAGCCTCGGACTAGCGGGAGGGCGATCCTACAATGAGCAGTTCTTC,CASLGLAGGRSYNEQFF
TRBJ2-1,14,TRBV6-1,NA,TRBD2,TGTGCCAGCAAGGAGTCTAGCGGAAGGTCTGAGCAGTTCTTC,CASKESSGRSEQFF
TRBJ1-5,12,TRBV27,few,NA,TGTGCCACCGGACCCTCGGGTCAGCCCCAGCATTTT,CATGPSGQPQHF
TRBJ2-5,16,TRBV28,NA,TRBD2,TGTGCCAGCAGTTTCCCTCAGCGGGAGGGCCTGCAGACCCAGTACTTC,CASSFPQREGLQTQYF
TRBJ2-7,14,TRBV12-3/TRBV12-4,few,NA,TGTGCCAGCAGTTTAGGGCAAAGCTCCTACGAGCAGTACTTC,CASSLGQSSYEQYF
TRBJ1-6,13,TRBV12-3/TRBV12-4,NA,NA,TGTGCCAGCCGTACGAGGATTAATTCACCCCTCCACTTT,CASRTRINSPLHF
TRBJ2-5,15,TRBV12-3/TRBV12-4,NA,TRBD2,TGTGCCAGCAGCCCAAGAAGCGGGACTTTGGAGACCCAGTACTTC,CASSPRSGTLETQYF
TRBJ2-1,14,TRBV15,NA,NA,TGTGCCACCAGCAGAGTGGGGAGACAGGATGAGCAGTTCTTC,CATSRVGRQDEQFF